This is a list of T cell receptor beta chains from one sample in a study of CD8+ T cells in alopecia areata. Using immunoSEQ multiplex PCR, the repertoire was profiled, and TCRdb retains in-frame clones only, with some absent. Among 90,000 or so clones listed, roughly 46% were seen once. The specimen comprised CD8+ T cells sorted from blood, sampled at week 24, from a patient treated with tofacitinib. Receptor source: a human donor with alopecia areata. CDR3s include the opening cysteine and the closing phenylalanine or tryptophan. D genes are given only for firm matches. Clone size is given for some rows only: seen once, a few or many times, or a class if the clone is expanded.

J	size	V	D	DNA	CDR3
TRBJ2-7	NA	TRBV7-2	NA	TGTGCCAGCAGCGGGAGCTCCTACGAGCAGTACTTC	CASSGSSYEQYF
TRBJ2-7	NA	TRBV1	NA	TGCACCAGCAGCCAATTGGGGGAAGTGGCCTACGAGCAGTACTTC	CTSSQLGEVAYEQYF
TRBJ1-2	NA	TRBV6-5	NA	TGTGCCAGCAGAACCCCTAACTATGGCTACACCTTC	CASRTPNYGYTF
TRBJ2-1	few	TRBV5-1	TRBD2	TGCGCCAGCAGCTTGTTTGCTAGCGGAAGAGCGGCGGAGCAGTTCTTC	CASSLFASGRAAEQFF
TRBJ2-2	few	TRBV9	NA	TGTGCCAGCAGCGTCGAGGGCACCGGGGAGCTGTTTTTT	CASSVEGTGELFF
TRBJ1-4	few	TRBV9	NA	TGTGCCAGCAGCGCATCCGGGGAAAAACTGTTTTTT	CASSASGEKLFF
TRBJ2-7	NA	TRBV5-1	TRBD2	TGCGCCAGCAGCTTGAGGCGGGAGCTGGGCGAGCAGTACTTC	CASSLRRELGEQYF
TRBJ2-7	NA	TRBV7-8	TRBD1	TGTGCCAGCAGCTCCTACGTCGGGGGACAGGGGGTGTGGGAGCAGTACTTC	CASSSYVGGQGVWEQYF
TRBJ2-1	NA	TRBV20-1	NA	TGCAGTGCTAGAGAGGGTTATGAGCAGTTCTTC	CSAREGYEQFF
TRBJ2-1	few	TRBV5-1	NA	TGCGCCAGCAGCTTGGAGTGGAATGAGCAGTTCTTC	CASSLEWNEQFF
TRBJ1-1	NA	TRBV30	NA	TGTGCCTGGAGTGGGGGTAGTGGTGCGGCAGCTTTCTTT	CAWSGGSGAAAFF
TRBJ1-2	few	TRBV7-9	NA	TGTGCCAGCAGCTTAGGGGACCCCGCAGGCTACACCTTC	CASSLGDPAGYTF
TRBJ2-7	few	TRBV4-1	NA	TGCGCCAGCAGCCTCATCCGGGACTCTTCCTACGAGCAGTACTTC	CASSLIRDSSYEQYF
TRBJ2-3	NA	TRBV5-1	TRBD2	TGCGCCAGCAGCTTAAGCGGGAGACCCGATACGCAGTATTTT	CASSLSGRPDTQYF
TRBJ1-5	few	TRBV29-1	NA	TGCAGCGTTGAAGTGGACGGCAATCAGCCCCAGCATTTT	CSVEVDGNQPQHF
TRBJ2-7	NA	TRBV5-6	NA	TGTGCCAGCAGCCTACCCGCCAGCGGAGCCTACGAGCAGTACTTC	CASSLPASGAYEQYF
TRBJ1-4	NA	TRBV18	TRBD1	TGTGCCAGCTCACCACGGGGACAGGACGATGAAAAACTGTTTTTT	CASSPRGQDDEKLFF
TRBJ2-2	NA	TRBV27	NA	TGTGCCAGCACTTGGGGGAATTCGAACACCGGGGAGCTGTTTTTT	CASTWGNSNTGELFF
TRBJ1-3	NA	TRBV7-9	NA	TGTGCCAGCAGCTTAGTAGTCCCTGGAAACACCATATATTTT	CASSLVVPGNTIYF
TRBJ2-7	NA	TRBV4-2	TRBD1	TGTGCCAGCAGCCAACAGACAGGGGGCGCCGAGCAGTACTTC	CASSQQTGGAEQYF
TRBJ2-7	few	TRBV19	TRBD1	TGTGCCAGTAGTAATCACGGACAGGGGCTACCCTACGAGCAGTACTTC	CASSNHGQGLPYEQYF
TRBJ1-2	NA	TRBV29-1	NA	TGCAGCGTTGAAGATATAAGAAACTATGGCTACACCTTC	CSVEDIRNYGYTF
TRBJ2-2	NA	TRBV7-9	NA	TGTGCCAGCAGCACGACCATTGGCGCCGGGGAGCTGTTTTTT	CASSTTIGAGELFF
TRBJ2-7	few	TRBV27	TRBD1	TGTGCCAGCAGTTTCAGCGGACAGGGGGTCTACGAGCAGTACTTC	CASSFSGQGVYEQYF
TRBJ1-3	few	TRBV29-1	NA	TGCAGCGTTGTCAGGGGAGGAAACACCATATATTTT	CSVVRGGNTIYF
TRBJ2-7	few	TRBV7-2	TRBD2	TGTGCCAGCAGCTTAGGACTAGCGGGAGCAAGGAGAATCTTTTACGAGCAGTACTTC	CASSLGLAGARRIFYEQYF
TRBJ2-7	few	TRBV29-1	NA	TGCAGCGTTGAAGTGGCAGGAAGGTTGTCAGACGAGCAGTACTTC	CSVEVAGRLSDEQYF
TRBJ2-7	NA	TRBV30	NA	TGTGCCTGGAGGGGGTTAGGCTCCTACGAGCAGTACTTC	CAWRGLGSYEQYF
TRBJ2-1	few	TRBV5-1	TRBD2	TGCGCCAGCAGCCCCATCTTTCTAGCGGGCACCTCCTACAATGAGCAGTTCTTC	CASSPIFLAGTSYNEQFF
TRBJ2-7	NA	TRBV15	NA	TGTGCCACCAGCGATGAGCTAAGCTACGAGCAGTACTTC	CATSDELSYEQYF
TRBJ2-1	NA	TRBV15	TRBD1	TGTGCCACCAGCAATCGGGACAGGGATTCCTACAATGAGCAGTTCTTC	CATSNRDRDSYNEQFF
TRBJ2-1	NA	TRBV7-2	NA	TGTGCCAGCAGCACTGGGACCCAGCCAGTTAAAGAAGAGCAGTTCTTC	CASSTGTQPVKEEQFF
TRBJ2-7	few	TRBV29-1	TRBD2	TGCAGCGCCGGGACTAGCGGGCGAGCCTACGAGCAGTACTTC	CSAGTSGRAYEQYF
TRBJ2-7	NA	TRBV27	TRBD1	TGTGCCAGCAGCACCGACAGGGCGGGCGAGCAGTACTTC	CASSTDRAGEQYF
TRBJ2-7	NA	TRBV5-1	TRBD2	TGCGCCAGCAGGACCCGGGGGGCCTACGAGCAGTACTTC	CASRTRGAYEQYF
TRBJ2-7	NA	TRBV4-1	NA	TGCGCCAGCAGCCCGAGGGCGGACGGCGCCTACGAGCAGTACTTC	CASSPRADGAYEQYF
TRBJ1-2	NA	TRBV15	NA	TGTGCCACCAGCAGAGATCGTACTAACTATGGCTACACCTTC	CATSRDRTNYGYTF
TRBJ2-1	NA	TRBV7-9	TRBD2	TGTGCCAGCAGCCTCAGCGGTAGCGGGAGAAGATTAGGGTACAATGAGCAGTTCTTC	CASSLSGSGRRLGYNEQFF
TRBJ2-3	NA	TRBV6-6	NA	TGTGCCAGCACCCCGGTAGAGGGTACAGATACGCAGTATTTT	CASTPVEGTDTQYF
TRBJ2-7	once	TRBV7-2	NA	TGTGCCAGCAGCTTAGGGCGGGGAGCCTACGAGCAGTACTTC	CASSLGRGAYEQYF
TRBJ2-1	few	TRBV29-1	NA	TGCAGCGTTGGAACCGGCCTCTACAATGAGCAGTTCTTC	CSVGTGLYNEQFF
TRBJ2-7	NA	TRBV9	TRBD2	TGTGCCAGCAGCGTAGCGACTAGCGGCGAGCAGTACTTC	CASSVATSGEQYF
TRBJ2-1	NA	TRBV27	NA	TGTGCCAGCAGTTTTGACTACAATGAGCAGTTCTTC	CASSFDYNEQFF
TRBJ2-7	NA	TRBV30	TRBD2	TGTGCCTGGAGTCCTAGCGGGCCCTACGAGCAGTACTTC	CAWSPSGPYEQYF
TRBJ1-5	NA	TRBV4-3	TRBD1	TGCGCCAGCAGCCAGGGGCCAGGGGGCGATCAGCCCCAGCATTTT	CASSQGPGGDQPQHF
TRBJ1-5	NA	TRBV15	TRBD1	TGTGCCACCAGCCCTCACCCCGGGACAGCCACCCATAGCAATCAGCCCCAGCATTTT	CATSPHPGTATHSNQPQHF
TRBJ2-1	NA	TRBV11-2	TRBD2	TGTGCCAGCAGCGGCGCGGGAGGGCCGGGTGAGCAGTTCTTC	CASSGAGGPGEQFF
TRBJ2-7	NA	TRBV7-6	NA	TGTGCCAGCAGCTTAGTCGGCAGGGGACACCTACGAGAGCAGTACTTC	CASSLVGRGHLREQYF
TRBJ2-7	NA	TRBV5-4	TRBD2	TGTGCCAGCCGCCAGGCCGGGGGGACCACCTACGAGCAGTACTTC	CASRQAGGTTYEQYF
TRBJ2-7	few	TRBV9	TRBD2	TGTGCCAGCAGCGTAGGTGGCGGGGGATCCTACGAGCAGTACTTC	CASSVGGGGSYEQYF
TRBJ2-7	medium-sized	TRBV2	NA	TGTGCCACCGTACCCCGGGAAGGGTCGCCCTACGAGCAGTACTTC	CATVPREGSPYEQYF
TRBJ2-2	NA	TRBV7-2	NA	TGTGCCAGCAGCGATCCCCTCCGGACGACGAACACCGGGGAGCTGTTTTTT	CASSDPLRTTNTGELFF
TRBJ2-1	NA	TRBV5-1	NA	TGCGCCAGCAGCTTGGCGGGCAGTTTAGCTTACAATGAGCAGTTCTTC	CASSLAGSLAYNEQFF
TRBJ1-2	few	TRBV9	NA	TGTGCCAGCAGCGTAGCTCGGGGATGGACTCAAGTGAACTATGGCTACACCTTC	CASSVARGWTQVNYGYTF
TRBJ1-5	many	TRBV9	NA	TGTGCCAGCAGCCTTGGAGGGAGCAATCAGCCCCAGCATTTT	CASSLGGSNQPQHF